This T cell receptor beta chain stems from a study of somatic mutations in cytotoxic T cells in rheumatoid arthritis. Study-level findings and limits: In about an eighth of the roughly 60 patients, the largest CD8+ clone exceeded 20% of CD8+ cells. The targets (antigens) of the expanded CD8+ clones were not known. For patients with rheumatoid arthritis, CD8+ clonality went up with age, while healthy controls showed no such change.

About this clone: Its cognate antigen is unknown.

Clones were sequenced by immunoSEQ multiplex PCR, and TCRdb holds only the in-frame ones, with some missing. The sample yields 9,500 to 11,000 clones, roughly 79% seen once. Trimming took 2 bases from V and 7 from J, leaving 9 bases between them. The CDR3 has 13 residues. From germline, CDR1 is MNHNS and CDR2 SASEGT. Source material: CD8+ T cells sorted from blood. V usage is TRBV6-1 and J usage is TRBJ1-5; weak D call: TRBD1 (5 bases). This clonotype was obtained from a woman aged 60-75 years with rheumatoid arthritis. This CDR3 is CASSELGGQPQHF. For the CDR3, the DNA is TGTGCCAGCAGTGAATTGGGGGGGCAGCCCCAGCATTTT.